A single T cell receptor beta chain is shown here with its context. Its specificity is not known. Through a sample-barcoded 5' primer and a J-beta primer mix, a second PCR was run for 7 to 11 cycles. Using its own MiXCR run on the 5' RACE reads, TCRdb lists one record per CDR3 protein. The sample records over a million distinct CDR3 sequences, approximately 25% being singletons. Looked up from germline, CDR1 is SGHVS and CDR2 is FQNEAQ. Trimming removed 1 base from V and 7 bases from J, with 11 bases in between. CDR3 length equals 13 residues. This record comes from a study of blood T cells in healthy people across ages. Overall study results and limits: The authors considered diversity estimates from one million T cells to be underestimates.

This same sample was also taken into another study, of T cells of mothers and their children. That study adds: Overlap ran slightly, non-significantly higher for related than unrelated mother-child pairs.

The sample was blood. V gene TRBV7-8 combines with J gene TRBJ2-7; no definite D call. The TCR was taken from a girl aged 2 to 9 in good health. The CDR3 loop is CASSLVPPGEQYF. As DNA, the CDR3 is TGTGCCAGCAGCTTAGTACCACCCGGGGAGCAGTACTTC.